The 7 T cell receptor beta chains below all came from one sample that was sequenced in a study of human T cells and chemical hapten exposure. MiXCR, run by TCRdb on the RACE reads, gives a single entry per CDR3 protein. The sample shows fewer than 90,000 distinct CDR3 sequences, more than 6.5% of them seen only once. Time point here: patch test 2, 6 weeks after DPC sensitization. The sample's treatment: therapeutic diphenylcyclopropenone sensitization with weekly scalp DPC. The sequencing here drew on whole blood, taken in connection with sensitization to the hapten diphenylcyclopropenone (DPC). These receptors came from a woman between 25 and 40 years old with alopecia areata. Some clones in this sample may be carry-over from other donors' samples.

This clonotype came up many times. The rearrangement uses TRBV20-1 and TRBJ2-7, with 8 nucleotides matching TRBD1. The V and J ends lost 5 bases and 2 bases, in that order; junction bases with no gene match: 14. CDR1 and CDR2 from the germline V gene are DFQATT and SNEGSKA (reference sequence). The length of the CDR3 is 16 residues. The CDR3 nucleotides are TGCAGTGCTGCCAATCTCCGCCGGGACAGGACCTACGAGCAGTACTTC. The encoded protein is CSAANLRRDRTYEQYF.

There are many counts of this clonotype. The CDR3 protein is CASKQTSGGSYEQYF. The CDR3 region has the DNA TGTGCCAGCAAGCAAACTAGCGGGGGGTCCTACGAGCAGTACTTC. This chain connects TRBV27 to TRBJ2-7; 12 bases agree with TRBD2. J lost 1 base, V lost 7 bases, and 5 bases had no gene match. The CDR3 runs to 15 residues. Germline V gene sequence: CDR1 MNHEY, CDR2 SMNVEV (reference sequence).

The sample holds many counts of this clonotype. The chain couples TRBV20-1 to TRBJ1-3; TRBD1 agrees at 9 bases. The CDR3 is 14 amino acids. Germline CDR1 DFQATT, CDR2 SNEGSKA (reference sequence). J lost 8 bases, V lost 3 bases, and 8 bases had no gene match. The CDR3 sequence is CSASPGTGTDTIYF. CDR3 nucleotide sequence: TGCAGTGCTAGTCCCGGGACAGGGACGGACACCATATATTTT.

This clonotype has ten or more counts. The chain has TRBV2 and TRBJ2-2, with D possibly matching TRBD1 (5 bases). V dropped 7 bases and J dropped 6 bases, with 15 bases sitting between them. The germline V gene encodes CDR1 SNHLY and CDR2 FYNNEI. This CDR3 has 14 amino acids. The CDR3 region is CASIGQGRSGELFF. As DNA, the CDR3 is TGTGCCAGCATCGGGCAGGGTCGGTCCGGGGAGCTGTTTTTT.

This clonotype was counted between two and nine times. Germline is not matched at one junction end, which may reflect a read error. The chain has TRBV20-1 and TRBJ1-2, with D tentatively TRBD1 (5 bases). Germline V gives CDR1 DFQATT, CDR2 SNEGSKA (reference sequence). The CDR3 has 17 amino acids. The CDR3 DNA follows: TGCAGTGCTAGACTCCTAGGGGCGAGGGCGCGGGACTATGGCTACAACTTC. This sequence encodes CSARLLGARARDYGYNF.

This clonotype was observed many times. This chain joins TRBV7-9 and TRBJ2-5; 7 bases agree with TRBD1. The CDR3 contains 14 residues. Germline CDR1 reads SEHNR; CDR2 reads FQNEAQ (reference sequence). Trimming at V came to 5 bases and at J to 1 base, leaving 4 bases not matched to a gene. Written as DNA, the CDR3 is TGTGCCAGCAGCCTTGGACAGGCCCAAGAGACCCAGTACTTC. This translates into CASSLGQAQETQYF.

The chain couples TRBV11-2 to TRBJ1-2; tentatively, D is TRBD1 (6 bases). Trimming removed 4 bases at V and 3 bases at J, with 9 bases between. The length of the CDR3 is 13 residues. Germline CDR1 is SGHAT and CDR2 is FQNNGV. The CDR3 region is CASSYRGDYGYTF. The CDR3 nucleotides are TGTGCCAGCAGCTATAGGGGGGACTATGGCTACACCTTC.